This T cell receptor beta chain was sequenced for a study of cytomegalovirus exposure and HLA in healthy donors. TCRdb's table, derived via immunoSEQ multiplex PCR, lists solely in-frame clones and lacks some. This sample has about 360,000 clones, with 80% to 90% found just once. The CDR3 contains 11 residues. V was clipped by 5 bases and J by 2 bases, with 7 bases between them. The germline V gene has CDR1 DFQATT and CDR2 SNEGSKA (reference sequence). The origin of this receptor is a woman under 30 in good health and CMV-seronegative. The rearrangement joins TRBV20-1 to TRBJ2-7; TRBD1 might be the D (6 bases). Specimen: PBMCs. The CDR3 sequence is CSAGGPYEQYF. In DNA, the CDR3 is TGCAGTGCTGGGGGCCCCTACGAGCAGTACTTC.